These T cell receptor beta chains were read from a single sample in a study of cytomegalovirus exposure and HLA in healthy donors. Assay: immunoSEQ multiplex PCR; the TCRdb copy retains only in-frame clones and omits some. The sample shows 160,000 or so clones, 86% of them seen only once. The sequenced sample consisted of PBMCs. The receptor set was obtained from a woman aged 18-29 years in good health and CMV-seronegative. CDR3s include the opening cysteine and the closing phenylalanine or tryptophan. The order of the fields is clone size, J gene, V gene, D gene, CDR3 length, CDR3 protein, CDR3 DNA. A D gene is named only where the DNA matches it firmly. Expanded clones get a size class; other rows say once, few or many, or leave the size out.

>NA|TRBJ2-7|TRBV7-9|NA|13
CASSFQGSYEQYF
TGTGCCAGCAGCTTTCAGGGGTCCTACGAGCAGTACTTC
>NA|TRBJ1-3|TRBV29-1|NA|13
CSVASGSGNTIYF
TGCAGCGTTGCCTCAGGCTCTGGAAACACCATATATTTT
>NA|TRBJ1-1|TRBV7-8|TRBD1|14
CASSVQGPGTEAFF
TGTGCCAGCAGCGTACAGGGGCCCGGCACTGAAGCTTTCTTT
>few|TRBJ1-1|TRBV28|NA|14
CASSLTVMNTEAFF
TGTGCCAGCAGTTTAACAGTCATGAACACTGAAGCTTTCTTT
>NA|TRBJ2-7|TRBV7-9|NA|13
CASSLTSGGEQYF
TGTGCCAGCAGCCTGACTAGTGGGGGCGAGCAGTACTTC
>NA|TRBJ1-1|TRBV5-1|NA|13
CASSLTKNTEAFF
TGCGCCAGCAGCCTTACAAAGAACACTGAAGCTTTCTTT
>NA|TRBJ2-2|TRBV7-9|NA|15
CASSNLPTGTGELFF
TGTGCCAGCAGCAACCTGCCGACAGGCACCGGGGAGCTGTTTTTT
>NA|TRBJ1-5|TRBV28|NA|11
CASRDEGPQHF
TGTGCCAGCAGGGACGAGGGGCCCCAGCATTTT
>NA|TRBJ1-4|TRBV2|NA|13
CASGGGFNEKLFF
TGTGCGAGCGGGGGGGGCTTTAATGAAAAACTGTTTTTT
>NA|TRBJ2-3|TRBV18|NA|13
CASSLSYTDTQYF
TGTGCCAGCTCATTGTCTTACACAGATACGCAGTATTTT
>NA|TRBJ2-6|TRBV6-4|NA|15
CASSAQFSGANVLTF
TGTGCCAGCAGTGCTCAGTTCTCTGGGGCCAACGTCCTGACTTTC
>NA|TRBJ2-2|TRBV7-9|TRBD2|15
CASSPAGGYTGELFF
TGTGCCAGCAGCCCGGCGGGGGGATACACCGGGGAGCTGTTTTTT
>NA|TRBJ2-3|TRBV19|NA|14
CASSMGRGADTQYF
TGTGCCAGTAGTATGGGCAGGGGGGCAGATACGCAGTATTTT
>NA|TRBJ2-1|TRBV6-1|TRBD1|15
CASSLSGQGTNEQFF
TGTGCCAGCAGTTTATCGGGACAGGGGACCAATGAGCAGTTCTTC
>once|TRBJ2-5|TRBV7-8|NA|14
CASSFTTGEETQYF
TGTGCCAGCAGCTTTACTACGGGGGAAGAGACCCAGTACTTC
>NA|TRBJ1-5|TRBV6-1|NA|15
CASSSGLGRIEPQHF
TGTGCCAGCAGTTCCGGCCTGGGGAGAATAGAGCCCCAGCATTTT
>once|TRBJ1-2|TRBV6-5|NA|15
CASNRDRTHPYGYTF
TGTGCCAGCAACCGAGACAGGACTCACCCCTATGGCTACACCTTC
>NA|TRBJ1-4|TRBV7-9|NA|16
CASSLADRVPNEKLFF
TGTGCCAGCAGCTTAGCCGACAGAGTACCTAATGAAAAACTGTTTTTT
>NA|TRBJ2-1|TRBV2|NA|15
CASSGDNVRRHEQFF
TGTGCCAGCAGTGGGGACAACGTAAGAAGGCATGAGCAGTTCTTC
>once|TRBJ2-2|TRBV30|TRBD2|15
CAWSGRRGYTGELFF
TGTGCCTGGAGCGGGAGGCGGGGGTATACCGGGGAGCTGTTTTTT
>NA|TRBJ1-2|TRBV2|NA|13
CASIGRGFAGYTF
TGTGCCAGCATCGGACGGGGGTTCGCCGGCTACACCTTC
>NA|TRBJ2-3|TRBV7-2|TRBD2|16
CASSQQREFWTDTQYF
TGTGCCAGCAGTCAGCAGCGGGAGTTCTGGACAGATACGCAGTATTTT
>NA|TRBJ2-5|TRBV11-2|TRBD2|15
CASSSLADRRETQYF
TGTGCCAGCAGCTCACTAGCGGATAGGAGAGAGACCCAGTACTTC
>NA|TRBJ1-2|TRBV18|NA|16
CASSPPGQWIRYGYTF
TGTGCCAGCTCACCACCGGGACAATGGATTCGCTATGGCTACACCTTC
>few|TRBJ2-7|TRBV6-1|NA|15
CASSEDTGSMNEQYF
TGTGCCAGCAGTGAAGACACAGGGTCGATGAACGAGCAGTACTTC
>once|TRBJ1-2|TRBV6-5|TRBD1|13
CASSRDRNYGYTF
TGTGCCAGCAGTCGGGACAGAAACTATGGCTACACCTTC
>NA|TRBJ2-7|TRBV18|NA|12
CASSQDSYEQYF
TGTGCCAGCTCACAAGACAGCTACGAGCAGTACTTC
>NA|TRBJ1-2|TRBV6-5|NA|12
CASSLRDGPRTF
TGTGCCAGCAGCCTCCGGGATGGTCCGCGTACCTTC
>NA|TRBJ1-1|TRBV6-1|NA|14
CASTRDKGNTEAFF
TGTGCCAGCACCCGGGACAAAGGTAACACTGAAGCTTTCTTT
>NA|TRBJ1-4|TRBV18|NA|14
CASSGGTTNEKLFF
TGTGCCAGCTCCGGGGGAACAACTAATGAAAAACTGTTTTTT
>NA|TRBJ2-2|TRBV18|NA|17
CASSLRSGLSNTGELFF
TGTGCCAGCTCACTAAGGAGCGGGCTCTCGAACACCGGGGAGCTGTTTTTT
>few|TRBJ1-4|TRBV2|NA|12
CASGKGMEKLFF
TGTGCCAGTGGTAAGGGGATGGAGAAACTGTTTTTT
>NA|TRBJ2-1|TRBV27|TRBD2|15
CASGEAGVFYNEQFF
TGTGCCAGCGGGGAAGCGGGGGTCTTCTACAATGAGCAGTTCTTC
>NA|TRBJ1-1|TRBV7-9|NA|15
CSSSLTGGALGIAFF
TGTTCCAGCAGCTTAACCGGGGGTGCCCTCGGGATAGCTTTCTTT
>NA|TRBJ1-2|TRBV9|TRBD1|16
CASSVELWTGASGYTF
TGTGCCAGCAGCGTAGAACTTTGGACAGGGGCCAGTGGCTACACCTTC
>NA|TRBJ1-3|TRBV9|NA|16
CASSGTSDSSGNTIYF
TGTGCCAGCAGCGGAACCTCGGACAGCTCTGGAAACACCATATATTTT
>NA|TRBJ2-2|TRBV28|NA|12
CASTGFTGELFF
TGTGCCAGTACAGGGTTCACCGGGGAGCTGTTTTTT
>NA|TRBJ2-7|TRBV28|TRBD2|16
CASSFPLAGGHAEQYF
TGTGCCAGCAGTTTCCCATTAGCGGGGGGACACGCCGAGCAGTACTTC
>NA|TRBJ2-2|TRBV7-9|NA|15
CASTLTSTNTGELFF
TGTGCCAGCACACTCACTTCAACGAACACCGGGGAGCTGTTTTTT
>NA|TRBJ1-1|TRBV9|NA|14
CASSTRQLNTEAFF
TGTGCCAGCAGCACCCGACAGCTCAACACTGAAGCTTTCTTT
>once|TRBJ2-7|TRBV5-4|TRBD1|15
CASSSRQGYLYEQYF
TGTGCCAGCAGCTCCAGACAGGGGTACTTGTACGAGCAGTACTTC
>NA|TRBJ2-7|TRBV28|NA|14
CASSEGRRGLEQYF
TGTGCCAGCAGTGAGGGACGACGGGGACTCGAGCAGTACTTC
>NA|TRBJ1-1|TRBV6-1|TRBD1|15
CASSVQGGANTEAFF
TGTGCCAGCAGTGTCCAGGGGGGCGCGAACACTGAAGCTTTCTTT
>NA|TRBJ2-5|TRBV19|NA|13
CASSIPPQETQYF
TGTGCCAGTAGTATACCCCCACAAGAGACCCAGTACTTC
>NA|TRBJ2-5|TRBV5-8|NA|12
CASSLVAETQYF
TGTGCCAGCAGCTTGGTAGCCGAGACCCAGTACTTC
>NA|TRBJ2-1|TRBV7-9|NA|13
CASRIGELGEQFF
TGTGCCAGCAGGATCGGGGAATTGGGGGAGCAGTTCTTC
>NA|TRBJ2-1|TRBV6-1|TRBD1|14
CASSEYEGGGEQFF
TGTGCCAGCAGTGAATACGAAGGGGGCGGTGAGCAGTTCTTC
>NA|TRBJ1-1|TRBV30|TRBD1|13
CAWSVGQGGTSFF
TGTGCCTGGAGTGTGGGACAGGGGGGAACGTCTTTCTTT
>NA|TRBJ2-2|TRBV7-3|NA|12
CASSQITGELFF
TGTGCCAGCAGCCAGATCACCGGGGAGCTGTTTTTT
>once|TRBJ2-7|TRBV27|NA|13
CASSLDSSYEQYF
TGTGCCAGCAGTTTAGACAGCTCCTACGAGCAGTACTTC
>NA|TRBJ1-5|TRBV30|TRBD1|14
CAWRSRTGGQPQHF
TGTGCCTGGAGGTCCAGGACAGGGGGTCAGCCCCAGCATTTT
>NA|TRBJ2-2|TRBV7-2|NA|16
CASTLEPNPAAGELFF
TGTGCCAGCACCCTAGAGCCGAACCCGGCTGCCGGGGAGCTGTTTTTT
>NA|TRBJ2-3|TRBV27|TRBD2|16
CASSPGTSGNTDTQYF
TGTGCCAGCAGTCCCGGGACTAGCGGGAACACAGATACGCAGTATTTT